These 20 T cell receptor beta chains were sequenced from one sample in a study of blood T cell repertoires in COVID-19. Some clones are missing from TCRdb's copy, which holds only in-frame ones; the method was immunoSEQ multiplex PCR. The sample consists of about 240,000 clones, more than 75% of them appearing once. The specimen was PBMCs or T cells enriched from blood (not recorded which). These receptors were obtained from a woman in her thirties or forties with acute COVID-19.

The table lists this clone with a count of one. The chain joins TRBV30 to TRBJ1-5; D is possibly TRBD1 (6 bases). Between the trimmed V and J ends, which lost 3 bases and 6 bases, there was a span of 15 bases. This CDR3 comprises 14 residues. Germline CDR1 is GTSNPN and CDR2 is SVGIG (reference sequence). Here the CDR3 DNA reads TGTGCCTGGAGCCCGACAGGAATTAGTCAGCCCCAGCATTTT. As protein: CAWSPTGISQPQHF.

The V gene is TRBV13, the J gene TRBJ1-1; 7 nucleotides line up with TRBD1. The CDR3 covers 15 residues. Germline CDR1 reads PRHDT; CDR2 reads FYEKMQ (reference sequence). J was trimmed by 0 bases and V by 10 bases; bases with no gene match: 11. The CDR3 DNA reads TGTGCCACGAAACCGGGACAGAAAATGAACACTGAAGCTTTCTTT. This sequence encodes CATKPGQKMNTEAFF.

In nucleotides, the CDR3 is TGTGCCTGGAGTAAAGGGACTAGCGGGAGTGGGGATACGCAGTATTTT. It encodes CAWSKGTSGSGDTQYF. The chain employs TRBV30 and TRBJ2-3; TRBD2 matches at 14 bases. V shed 2 bases, J shed 6 bases, and the junction held 7 bases outside the gene matches. The germline V gene encodes CDR1 GTSNPN and CDR2 SVGIG (reference sequence). This CDR3 has 16 residues.

The chain joins TRBV2 to TRBJ2-1, with 8 bases matching TRBD1. Germline values: CDR1 SNHLY, CDR2 FYNNEI. The CDR3 has 13 residues. With 8 bases clipped from V and 6 bases from J, the junction kept 6 bases outside the gene matches. DNA of the CDR3: TGTGCCAGCGGGGGACAGGTTAGCAATGAGCAGTTCTTC. Residues: CASGGQVSNEQFF.

This clone was observed once. This rearrangement joins TRBV5-4 to TRBJ2-3, with D possibly being TRBD2 (6 bases). The CDR3 extends over 14 amino acids. CDR1 is SGHNT, CDR2 YYREEE, per germline (reference sequence). V was cut by 2 bases and J by 4 bases, with 11 bases left in between. The DNA of the CDR3 is TGTGCCAGCAGCTTACTAGCTTGGGCAGATACGCAGTATTTT. It encodes CASSLLAWADTQYF.

The V and J genes are TRBV5-4 and TRBJ2-7, with D tentatively TRBD1 (6 bases). The CDR3 spans 14 residues. Trimming took 4 bases from V and 0 from J, leaving 11 bases between them. Per germline, CDR1 SGHNT and CDR2 YYREEE (reference sequence). The CDR3 protein is CASSRDMDSYEQYF. CDR3 DNA sequence: TGTGCCAGCAGCCGGGACATGGACTCCTACGAGCAGTACTTC.

This clone was seen only a few times. The chain has TRBV27 and TRBJ1-2; 8 nucleotides line up with TRBD1. Germline-derived CDR1 and CDR2 are MNHEY and SMNVEV (reference sequence). After removal of 5 bases from V and 4 bases from J, the junction contained 6 bases not matched to a gene. The CDR3 extends over 14 amino acids. CDR3: CASSRGQGAYGYTF. The CDR3 DNA follows: TGTGCCAGCAGTCGCGGGCAGGGGGCCTATGGCTACACCTTC.

The V and J genes are TRBV11-2 and TRBJ2-7; a possible D gene is TRBD2 (5 bases). V was shortened by 2 bases and J by 4 bases, with 12 bases between the two germline ends. Germline V gene lookup returns CDR1 SGHAT and CDR2 FQNNGV. This CDR3 region has 14 residues. Written as DNA, the CDR3 is TGTGCCAGCAGCTTATTCCGGGGATCGTACGAGCAGTACTTC. This gives the protein CASSLFRGSYEQYF.

The chain links TRBV19 to TRBJ2-1; 15 bases are a match to TRBD2. This CDR3 contains 17 residues. Germline CDR1 LNHDA, CDR2 SQIVND (reference sequence). Trimming at V came to 5 bases and at J to 5 bases, leaving 7 bases not matched to a gene. The CDR3 bases are TGTGCCAGTAGTTCCTGGACTAGCGGGAGGGGGCACAATGAGCAGTTCTTC. This sequence encodes CASSSWTSGRGHNEQFF.

This chain uses TRBV6-5 with TRBJ2-5, with 7 bases that match TRBD2. The germline CDR1 and CDR2 sequences are MNHEY and SVGAGI. This CDR3 comprises 12 residues. Unmatched junction bases numbered 5, after V lost 6 bases and J lost 7 bases. This CDR3 is CASRTSGGTQYF. The CDR3 DNA sequence: TGTGCCAGCAGGACTTCGGGAGGGACCCAGTACTTC.

In the case of this clone: Other DNA sequences in the same sample also yield this CDR3. J is TRBJ2-1 and V is TRBV5-1; TRBD2 matches at 11 bases. The germline V gene encodes CDR1 SGHRS and CDR2 YFSETQ. The CDR3 has 15 amino acids. Trimming took 0 bases from V and 7 from J; bases not matched to a gene: 3. The CDR3: CASSLGTSGSNEQFF. CDR3 DNA sequence: TGCGCCAGCAGCTTGGGGACTAGCGGGTCAAATGAGCAGTTCTTC.

This clone came up a few times. The rearrangement links TRBV3-1 (or the pseudogene TRBV3-2) to TRBJ1-4, with 10 bases fitting TRBD1. The CDR3 totals 15 residues. The trim removed 4 bases at V and 7 bases at J, leaving 6 bases unmatched. CDR1 and CDR2 (germline): LGHDT, YNNKEL (reference sequence). The CDR3 loop is CASSRRTGGFEKLFF. In nucleotides, the CDR3 is TGTGCCAGCAGCCGACGGACAGGGGGTTTTGAAAAACTGTTTTTT.

The chain uses TRBV10-1 and TRBJ2-1, with TRBD2 matching over 9 bases. From germline, CDR1 is WNHNN and CDR2 SYGVQD (reference sequence). The CDR3 is 15 amino acids. The V gene end was trimmed by 0 bases and the J gene end by 5 bases; junction bases not matched to a gene: 2. CDR3 region: CASSESRLADNEQFF. CDR3 coding DNA: TGCGCCAGCAGTGAGTCGAGACTAGCGGACAATGAGCAGTTCTTC.

V is TRBV27 and J is TRBJ2-1; 7 nucleotides agree with TRBD1. Per germline, CDR1 MNHEY and CDR2 SMNVEV (reference sequence). CDR3 length: 13 residues. The ends lost 5 bases at V and 8 bases at J; junction bases unmatched: 6. The CDR3 protein is CASSPDRDDEQFF. CDR3 sequence (DNA): TGTGCCAGCAGTCCCGACAGGGACGATGAGCAGTTCTTC.

The gene calls are TRBV24-1 and TRBJ1-5, with D hard to call. CDR1 and CDR2 from the germline V gene are KGHDR and SFDVKD. Between the trimmed V and J ends, which lost 4 bases and 5 bases, there was a span of 5 bases. The CDR3 contains 12 residues. In DNA form, the CDR3 reads TGTGCCACCAGTGAGGGCTATCAGCCCCAGCATTTT. Protein sequence: CATSEGYQPQHF.

V usage is TRBV2 and J usage is TRBJ2-5; 16 bases agree with TRBD2. The CDR3 consists of 17 residues. The V gene end was trimmed by 6 bases and the J gene end by 1 base; junction bases not matched to a gene: 5. Germline V gives CDR1 SNHLY, CDR2 FYNNEI. This CDR3 reads CASSAGLAGGPQETQYF. The CDR3 region has the DNA TGTGCCAGCAGCGCGGGACTAGCGGGAGGGCCCCAAGAGACCCAGTACTTC.

The chain links TRBV27 to TRBJ2-1, with a weak D call TRBD2 (6 bases). This CDR3 has 14 amino acids. Germline V lookup: CDR1 MNHEY, CDR2 SMNVEV (reference sequence). The germline V and J ends were trimmed by 7 bases and 6 bases, with 16 bases remaining between them. CDR3 protein: CASKRDWRVNEQFF. CDR3 nucleotides: TGTGCCAGCAAAAGGGACTGGAGGGTCAATGAGCAGTTCTTC.

The CDR3 region is CASSPWTSGADEQYF. CDR3 in DNA: TGTGCCAGCAGCCCGTGGACTAGCGGGGCTGACGAGCAGTACTTC. This chain joins TRBV3-1 (or the pseudogene TRBV3-2) and TRBJ2-7; 12 positions agree with TRBD2. Germline CDR1 and CDR2: LGHDT and YNNKEL (reference sequence). This CDR3 spans 15 amino acids. J gave up 5 bases and V 4 bases, and 6 bases lay outside the gene matches.

A word on this clone: This sample includes further DNA sequences coding for the same CDR3. V is TRBV5-1 and J is TRBJ1-1, with 8 nucleotides matching TRBD1. The trim removed 4 bases at V and 0 bases at J, leaving 2 bases unmatched. The length of the CDR3 is 14 residues. CDR1 SGHRS and CDR2 YFSETQ come from the germline V gene. DNA of the CDR3: TGCGCCAGCAGCCCGGACAGGGTGAACACTGAAGCTTTCTTT. This translates into CASSPDRVNTEAFF. The full variable domain, in which reference TRBV5-1 and TRBJ1-1 provide the parts outside the CDR3, is KAGVTQTPRYLIKTRGQQVTLSCSPISGHRSVSWYQQTPGQGLQFLFEYFSETQRNKGNFPGRFSGRQFSNSRSEMNVSTLELGDSALYLCASSPDRVNTEAFFGQGTRLTVV.

A word on this clone: Other DNA sequences within the sample encode an identical CDR3. The rearrangement uses TRBV24-1 and TRBJ1-5, with D tentatively TRBD1 (5 bases). The CDR3 sequence is 15 residues long. Per germline, CDR1 KGHDR and CDR2 SFDVKD. V was clipped by 4 bases and J by 4 bases, with 13 bases between them. The CDR3, as DNA: TGTGCCACCAGTGACCCAACAGGTGGAAATCAGCCCCAGCATTTT. This encodes CATSDPTGGNQPQHF.